What follows describes a single T cell receptor (beta chain). This entry is derived from a study of radiotherapy plus CTLA-4 blockade in lung cancer. This CDR3 is built from 16 residues. V was pared by 0 bases and J by 1 base, with 6 bases of the junction left unmatched. The V gene's germline CDR1 is SGHKS and CDR2 YYEKEE (reference sequence). Generated by immunoSEQ multiplex PCR, the TCRdb table keeps only in-frame clones and is missing some. This sample has 85,000 to 90,000 clones, with approximately 86% found just once. The TCR originated in a human donor with non-small cell lung cancer that progressed on radiotherapy plus ipilimumab. Source: peripheral blood, taken from a patient treated with radiotherapy plus ipilimumab. The chain uses TRBV5-5 and TRBJ1-2; 7 bases fit TRBD1. CDR3 protein: CASSLGGQTINYGYTF. CDR3 nucleotide sequence: TGTGCCAGCAGCTTGGGGGGACAGACGATTAACTATGGCTACACCTTC.